This TCR beta chain came from a study of tumor-infiltrating lymphocytes in primary liver carcinoma. General study findings and limits: Significantly greater top-250-clone fractions characterized tumors relative to blood (p = 0.039).

The researchers produced TCR beta cDNA from roughly 500 ng total RNA with a constant-region primer. Investigators got TCR beta libraries out of three nested multiplex PCR rounds, done with slightly modified ARM-PCR. Rounds one and two of PCR, each of roughly 11 cycles, were primed with TRBV1-TRBV30 forward primers and a C-beta reverse primer. TCRdb fed the multiplex PCR reads into MiXCR, producing one record per CDR3 protein. The sample has 70,000 to 85,000 distinct CDR3 sequences; 71% are singletons. RNA and DNA were co-extracted from around 20-30 mg of unsorted bulk tissue. Of note for this clonotype: Its antigen is undetermined.

The CDR3 length is 19 residues. CDR1 MNHEY and CDR2 SVGAGI come from the germline V gene. The V and J genes are TRBV6-5 and TRBJ1-6, with TRBD1 as a possible D gene (6 bases). The sample comprised liver tumor tissue from sampling region 4. Described subset: tumor region T4, right-lateral pole. This TCR was recovered from a woman aged 60-70 years with primary liver carcinoma and hepatitis B virus infection. The CDR3 loop is CVNSYTRPQGSSYNSPLHF. Here the CDR3 DNA reads TGTGTCAACAGTTACACTCGGCCCCAGGGGAGCTCCTATAATTCACCCCTCCACTTT.